In its sample, the clone carrying this T cell receptor beta chain was seen many times. This specimen comes from a study of beta chain features in type 1 diabetes. The isolated RNA, all of it, was reverse transcribed, so expressed TCRB transcripts were what got sequenced. Measured with immunoSEQ multiplex PCR; TCRdb has only the in-frame clones, and not every one. The profile covers about 290,000 clones, with 8% appearing a single time and over 0.8% taken by the ten largest. Source material: central memory CD4+ T cells from blood. This receptor was obtained from a woman in her late teens or twenties in good health.

DNA for the CDR3: TGCGCCAGCAGCTTGGCCTCCGAATCCGATACGCAGTATTTT. Translated, it gives CASSLASESDTQYF. V is TRBV5-1 and J is TRBJ2-3, with D uncertain. CDR1 and CDR2 from the germline V gene are SGHRS and YFSETQ. V was pared by 0 bases and J by 6 bases, with 11 bases between. This CDR3 comprises 14 residues. Filled out from reference TRBV5-1 and TRBJ2-3, the complete variable domain reads KAGVTQTPRYLIKTRGQQVTLSCSPISGHRSVSWYQQTPGQGLQFLFEYFSETQRNKGNFPGRFSGRQFSNSRSEMNVSTLELGDSALYLCASSLASESDTQYFGPGTRLTVL.